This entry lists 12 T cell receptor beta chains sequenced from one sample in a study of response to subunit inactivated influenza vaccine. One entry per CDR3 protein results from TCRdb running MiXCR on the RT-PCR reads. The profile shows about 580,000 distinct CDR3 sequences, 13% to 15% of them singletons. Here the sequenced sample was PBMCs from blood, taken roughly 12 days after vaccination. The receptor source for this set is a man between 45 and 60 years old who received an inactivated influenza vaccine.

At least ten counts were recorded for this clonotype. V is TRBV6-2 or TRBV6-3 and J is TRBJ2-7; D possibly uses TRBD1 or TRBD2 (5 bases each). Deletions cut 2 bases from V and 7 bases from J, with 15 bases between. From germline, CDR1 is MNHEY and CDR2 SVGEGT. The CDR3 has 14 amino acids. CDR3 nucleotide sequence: TGTGCCAGCAGTTACATCCCCGGTTGGGGGGAGCAGTACTTC. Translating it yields CASSYIPGWGEQYF.

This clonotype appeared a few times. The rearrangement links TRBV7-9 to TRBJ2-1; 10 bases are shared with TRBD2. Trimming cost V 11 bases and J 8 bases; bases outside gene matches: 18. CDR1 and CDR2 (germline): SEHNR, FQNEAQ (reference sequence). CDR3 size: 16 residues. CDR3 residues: CAPTASGGPKQDEQFF. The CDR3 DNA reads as TGTGCCCCCACGGCTAGCGGGGGACCAAAGCAGGATGAGCAGTTCTTC.

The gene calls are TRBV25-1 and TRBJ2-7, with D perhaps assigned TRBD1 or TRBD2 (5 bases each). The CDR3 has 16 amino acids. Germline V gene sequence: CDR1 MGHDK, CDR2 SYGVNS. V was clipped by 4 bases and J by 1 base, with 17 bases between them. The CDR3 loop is CASSVWDAGRSYEQYF. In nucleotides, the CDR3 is TGTGCCAGCAGTGTCTGGGACGCAGGTCGTTCCTACGAGCAGTACTTC.

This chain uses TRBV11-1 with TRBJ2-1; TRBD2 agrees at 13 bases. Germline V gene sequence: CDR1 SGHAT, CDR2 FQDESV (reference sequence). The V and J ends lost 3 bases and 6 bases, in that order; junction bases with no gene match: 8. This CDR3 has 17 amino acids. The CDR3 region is CASSLGLTSGGVNEQFF. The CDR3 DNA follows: TGTGCCAGCAGCTTGGGATTAACTAGCGGGGGGGTCAATGAGCAGTTCTTC.

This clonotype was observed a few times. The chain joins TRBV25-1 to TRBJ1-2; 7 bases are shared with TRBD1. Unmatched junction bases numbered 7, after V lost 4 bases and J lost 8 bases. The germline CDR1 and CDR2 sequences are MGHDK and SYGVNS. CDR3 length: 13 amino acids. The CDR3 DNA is TGTGCCAGCAGTGTGGGACAGAGGCTCGGCTACACCTTC. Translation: CASSVGQRLGYTF.

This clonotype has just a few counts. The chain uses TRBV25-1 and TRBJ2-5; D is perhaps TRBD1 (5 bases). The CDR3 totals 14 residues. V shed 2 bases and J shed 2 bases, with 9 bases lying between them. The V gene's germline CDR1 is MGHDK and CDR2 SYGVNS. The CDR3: CASSEGAGQETQYF. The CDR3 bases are TGTGCCAGCAGTGAAGGGGCAGGTCAAGAGACCCAGTACTTC.

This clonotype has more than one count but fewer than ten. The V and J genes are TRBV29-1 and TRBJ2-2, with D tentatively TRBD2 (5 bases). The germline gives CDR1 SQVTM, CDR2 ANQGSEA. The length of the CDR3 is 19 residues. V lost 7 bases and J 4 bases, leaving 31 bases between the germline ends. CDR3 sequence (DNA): TGCAGCGCTAGAGCAGGAGGAGCGGACCTACTGATCGGCACCGGGGAGCTGTTTTTT. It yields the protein CSARAGGADLLIGTGELFF.

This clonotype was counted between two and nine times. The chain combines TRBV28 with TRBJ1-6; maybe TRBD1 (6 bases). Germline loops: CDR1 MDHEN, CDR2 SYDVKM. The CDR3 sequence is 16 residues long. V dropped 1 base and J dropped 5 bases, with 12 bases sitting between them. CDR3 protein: CASSLFRGQNNSPLHF. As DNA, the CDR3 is TGTGCCAGCAGTTTATTCCGGGGGCAGAATAATTCACCCCTCCACTTT.

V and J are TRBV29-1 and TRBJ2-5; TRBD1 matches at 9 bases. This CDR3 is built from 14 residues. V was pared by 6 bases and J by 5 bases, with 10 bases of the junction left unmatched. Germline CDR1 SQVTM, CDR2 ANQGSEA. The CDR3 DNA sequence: TGCAGCGTCCATACAGGGGGCATGGGGGAGACCCAGTACTTC. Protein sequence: CSVHTGGMGETQYF.

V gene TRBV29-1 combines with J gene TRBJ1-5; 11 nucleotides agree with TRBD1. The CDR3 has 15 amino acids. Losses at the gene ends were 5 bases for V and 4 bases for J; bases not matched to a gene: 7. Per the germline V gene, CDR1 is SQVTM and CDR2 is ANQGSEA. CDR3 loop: CSVSAGTGGNQPQHF. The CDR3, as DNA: TGCAGCGTTTCCGCCGGGACAGGGGGTAATCAGCCCCAGCATTTT.

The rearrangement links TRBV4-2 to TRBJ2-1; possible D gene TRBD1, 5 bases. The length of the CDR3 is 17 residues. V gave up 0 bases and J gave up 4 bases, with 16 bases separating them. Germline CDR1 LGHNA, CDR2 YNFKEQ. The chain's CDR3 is CASSQDGAGSPYNEQFF. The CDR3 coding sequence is TGTGCCAGCAGCCAAGATGGTGCAGGGTCCCCTTACAATGAGCAGTTCTTC.

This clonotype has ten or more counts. Here the CDR3 DNA reads TGTGCCAGCAGTTCGGCGGGGGCATTCAATCAGCCCCAGCATTTT. Translated: CASSSAGAFNQPQHF. This chain joins TRBV12-3 or TRBV12-4 and TRBJ1-5; D may be TRBD1 (6 bases). The germline V and J ends were trimmed by 4 bases and 3 bases, with 13 bases remaining between them. This CDR3 region has 15 residues.